This TCR beta chain came from a study of technical replicates of blood from a few donors. The data were produced by immunoSEQ multiplex PCR, yet TCRdb's version contains in-frame clones alone and is incomplete. The sample includes tens of thousands of clones, 85% to 95% of them seen just once. The V gene lost 1 base and the J gene lost 3 bases, with 15 bases spanning the gap. The CDR3 has 16 residues. CDR1 LNHDA and CDR2 SQIVND come from the germline V gene (reference sequence). The TCR was taken from a human donor in good health. The specimen was T cells isolated from PBMCs. The V call is TRBV19, the J call TRBJ2-5; tentatively, D is TRBD1 (6 bases). The DNA for the CDR3 is TGTGCCAGTAGTATAGGGGACACGAACTGGGAAGAGACCCAGTACTTC. The encoded protein is CASSIGDTNWEETQYF.